A single sample is the source of the 7 T cell receptor beta chains below, sequenced in a study of shared clonotypes between healthy human individuals. The protocol was immunoSEQ multiplex PCR, while the TCRdb copy is restricted to in-frame clones and leaves out a portion. The table shows 2 million to 2.5 million clones, with approximately 96% occurring only once. Material: naive CD4+ T cells sorted from blood. The subset is: CD45RA+ positively selected. These receptors all come from a man in his late teens or twenties in good health.

The CDR3 sequence is CASSGSLGLAGGSPSYEQYF. In DNA, the CDR3 is TGCGCCAGCAGTGGATCTTTGGGACTAGCGGGAGGGTCCCCGTCCTACGAGCAGTACTTC. V gene TRBV10-1 combines with J gene TRBJ2-7; 16 bases map to TRBD2. Germline CDR1 WNHNN, CDR2 SYGVQD (reference sequence). Trimming removed 4 bases from V and 1 base from J; junction bases left unmatched: 13. This CDR3 has 20 residues.

In the case of this clone: Other nucleotide sequences from this sample produce the same CDR3. The CDR3 DNA reads as TGTGCCAGCAGCTTGGGAGGGTACAATGAGCAGTTCTTC. It is translated as CASSLGGYNEQFF. This chain uses TRBV11-3 with TRBJ2-1; 7 bases are a match to TRBD2. The CDR3 contains 13 residues. Germline CDR1 and CDR2: SGHNT and YENEEA. Unmatched junction bases numbered 0, after V lost 3 bases and J lost 4 bases.

The J gene is TRBJ2-7, the V gene TRBV10-2, with D maybe TRBD2 (6 bases). CDR1 is WSHSY, CDR2 SAAADI, per germline. Between the trimmed V and J ends, which lost 8 bases and 6 bases, there was a span of 23 bases. The CDR3 loop spans 15 amino acids. The CDR3 is CASCSSSSGGSEQYF. As DNA, the CDR3 is TGCGCCAGCTGCTCCTCCAGTAGCGGAGGCTCCGAGCAGTACTTC.

The V gene is TRBV7-6, the J gene TRBJ2-7, with 11 nucleotides matching TRBD2. The CDR3 totals 16 residues. The J segment lost 8 bases and the V segment lost 1 base, leaving 10 bases of the junction unmatched. Per the germline V gene, CDR1 is SGHVS and CDR2 is FNYEAQ. The chain's CDR3 is CASSLGLAGTTPQQYF. Written as DNA, the CDR3 is TGTGCCAGCAGCTTAGGACTAGCGGGAACGACCCCCCAGCAGTACTTC.

The J gene is TRBJ2-1, the V gene TRBV2; 13 bases line up with TRBD2. J gave up 8 bases and V 6 bases, and 7 bases lay outside the gene matches. The CDR3 runs 15 residues. Germline V lookup: CDR1 SNHLY, CDR2 FYNNEI. CDR3 sequence (DNA): TGTGCCAGCAGCGCCGGGACTAGCGGGGCGGATGAGCAGTTCTTC. It translates to CASSAGTSGADEQFF.

The V and J genes are TRBV6-6 and TRBJ1-5; D perhaps matches TRBD1 (6 bases). V was shortened by 2 bases and J by 7 bases, with 15 bases between the two germline ends. The CDR3 length is 15 residues. From germline, CDR1 is MNHNY and CDR2 SVGAGI (reference sequence). CDR3 in amino acids: CASSYEGGVGQPQHF. CDR3 sequence (DNA): TGTGCCAGCAGTTACGAAGGGGGTGTGGGGCAGCCCCAGCATTTT.

This chain connects TRBV30 to TRBJ2-7, with a weak D call TRBD2 (5 bases). This CDR3 region has 10 residues. V lost 5 bases and J lost 8, with 10 bases in between. Germline loops: CDR1 GTSNPN, CDR2 SVGIG (reference sequence). In DNA, the CDR3 is TGTGCCTGGCCTAGGGAGAAGCAGTACTTC. The encoded protein is CAWPREKQYF.